This entry lists 18 T cell receptor beta chains sequenced from one sample in a study of tumor-infiltrating lymphocytes in primary liver carcinoma (dated by TCRdb to about 2017). Blood RNA was extracted from unsorted whole blood using TRIzol reagent, and germline DNA was obtained with the DNeasy Blood & Tissue kit. TCRdb records Illumina HiSeq 2500 as the sequencer. A constant-region primer and ProtoScript II reverse transcriptase were used to reverse-transcribe TCRbeta-specific cDNA from about 500 ng total RNA. Three nested multiplex PCR rounds, following a slightly modified ARM-PCR procedure, were used to build the TCRbeta libraries. Multiplex TRBV1-TRBV30 forward primers and a Cbeta reverse primer were used in the first two PCR rounds, each of which was run for around 9 cycles. TCRdb reworked the public reads: Q25 trimming with fastp, MiXCR clone assembly, productive beta chains retained. One record per CDR3 amino acid sequence lists the most common genes and DNA. The sample includes almost 200,000 distinct CDR3 sequences, with roughly 61% observed a single time. The ten largest account for roughly 6.4% of the sample.

Material: peripheral blood. These TCRs come from a woman in her sixties with primary liver carcinoma and hepatitis B virus infection.

About this clonotype: An end of the junction does not agree with germline; a read error may underlie this. The chain recombines TRBV6-2 or TRBV6-3 with TRBJ1-1, with unresolved D. The CDR3 is made up of 16 amino acids. Per the germline V gene, CDR1 is MNHEY and CDR2 is SVGEGT. The CDR3 loop reads CAISYSLAEVNAEAFF. Written as DNA, the CDR3 is TGTGCCATCAGTTATTCGTTGGCGGAGGTGAACGCTGAAGCTTTCTTT.

The CDR3 sequence is CASSYSQNSQSYEQYF. For the CDR3, the DNA is TGTGCCAGCAGTTACTCTCAGAACAGCCAATCCTACGAGCAGTACTTC. The chain employs TRBV6-5 and TRBJ2-7, with D unresolved. Trimming took 0 bases from V and 1 from J, leaving 13 bases between them. Looked up from germline, CDR1 is MNHEY and CDR2 is SVGAGI. The CDR3 has 16 residues.

As for this clonotype: This may arise from a read error, as a much more abundant clone is one base away. The V and J genes are TRBV4-2 and TRBJ2-7; D perhaps matches TRBD2 (6 bases). Trimming took off 3 bases at V and 6 bases at J, with 21 bases between the two ends. The CDR3 contains 16 residues. Germline CDR1 LGHNA, CDR2 YNFKEQ. The CDR3 is CASSQTPSRRAAEQYF. The CDR3 region has the DNA TGTGCCAGCAGCCAGACCCCTAGCAGGAGGGCTGCCGAGCAGTACTTC.

Regarding this clonotype: Mismatch with germline at one junction end may stem from a read error. The chain carries TRBV11-2 and TRBJ1-1; D not resolved. The CDR3 totals 15 residues. CDR1 SGHAT and CDR2 FQNNGV come from the germline V gene. DNA for the CDR3: TGTGCCAGCAGCCTATCCCGGTTGATGGGAGCTGAAACTTTCTTT. Protein sequence: CASSLSRLMGAETFF.

The count of this clonotype is one. This likely comes from a read error, as the CDR3 has no conserved phenylalanine or tryptophan at its end. The chain is built from TRBV11-2 and TRBJ1-5; 7 bases fit TRBD1. Trimming removed 7 bases from V and 5 bases from J; junction bases left unmatched: 11. In germline, CDR1 is SGHAT, CDR2 FQNNGV. The length of the CDR3 is 15 residues. The CDR3 sequence: CASNATTGFDQPQHV. The CDR3 DNA reads TGTGCCAGCAACGCCACGACAGGGTTCGATCAGCCCCAGCATGTT.

The V call is TRBV10-1, the J call TRBJ1-1; 8 nucleotides agree with TRBD1. Trimming at V came to 2 bases and at J to 11 bases, leaving 13 bases not matched to a gene. The length of the CDR3 is 15 residues. In germline, CDR1 is WNHNN, CDR2 SYGVQD (reference sequence). The DNA of the CDR3 is TGCGCCAGCAGTGAGCGACAGGGGATGAACATTGAGGCTTTCTTT. Translation gives CASSERQGMNIEAFF.

As concerns this clonotype: This could be a read error, since a much larger clone is one nucleotide away. The chain has TRBV6-6 and TRBJ2-1, with 7 bases matching TRBD1. Trimming cost V 7 bases and J 2 bases; bases outside gene matches: 8. CDR1 MNHNY and CDR2 SVGAGI come from the germline V gene (reference sequence). The CDR3 consists of 15 residues. The CDR3 protein is CASTPRGTAYNEQFF. For the CDR3, the DNA is TGTGCCAGCACCCCCCGAGGGACAGCCTACAATGAGCAGTTCTTC.

About this clonotype: This CDR3 fails to terminate in the conserved phenylalanine or tryptophan, so it likely reflects a read error. The V gene is TRBV29-1, the J gene TRBJ1-4, with 8 bases that match TRBD1. V was pared by 6 bases and J by 2 bases, with 5 bases of the junction left unmatched. The CDR3 runs 14 residues. In germline, CDR1 is SQVTM, CDR2 ANQGSEA. For the CDR3, the DNA is TGCAGCGTAGAAAGACAGGGGACTAATGAAAAACTGTTTCTA. Residues: CSVERQGTNEKLFL.

As for this clonotype: The conserved phenylalanine or tryptophan is not found at the CDR3 terminus, so this likely reflects a read error. The chain carries TRBV14 and TRBJ1-5, with a weak D call TRBD1 (5 bases). CDR3 length equals 15 residues. Germline CDR1 reads SGHDN; CDR2 reads FVKESK. Trimming took off 0 bases at V and 11 bases at J, with 17 bases between the two ends. DNA of the CDR3: TGTGCCAGCAGCCAAGATTCCAGGGCCGTACAGTCCCAGCATTTA. Translated: CASSQDSRAVQSQHL.

As to this clonotype: A much larger clone sits a single nucleotide away, making a read error possible. The chain employs TRBV5-6 and TRBJ2-2; tentative D call: TRBD2 (6 bases). The V gene's germline CDR1 is SGHDT and CDR2 YYEEEE. There are 14 residues in the CDR3. CDR3 DNA: TGTGCCAGCAGCCGGGACTTGTGGATCGGGGGGCTGTTTTTT. Translating it yields CASSRDLWIGGLFF.

For this clonotype: Since the CDR3 does not end with the conserved phenylalanine or tryptophan, this likely comes from a read error. The chain has TRBV11-3 and TRBJ2-1; no firm D call. With 5 bases removed from V and 8 bases from J, the gap between germline ends came to 10 bases. The CDR3 length is 12 residues. Germline V gene sequence: CDR1 SGHNT, CDR2 YENEEA. CDR3: CASSPKFDEQFL. The CDR3, as DNA: TGTGCCAGCAGCCCCAAATTCGATGAGCAGTTCCTC.

This clonotype was counted many times. The chain joins TRBV11-2 to TRBJ1-1, with D perhaps TRBD1 (5 bases). The CDR3 has 13 amino acids. Trimming took off 4 bases at V and 11 bases at J, with 17 bases between the two ends. CDR1 and CDR2 (germline): SGHAT, FQNNGV. CDR3 coding DNA: TGTGCCAGCAGCTGGCGGATGGGCGAGGGGGCTTTCTTT. Its translation: CASSWRMGEGAFF.

This clonotype is medium-sized by share. The J gene is TRBJ2-2, the V gene TRBV29-1, with a weak D call TRBD1 (6 bases). CDR3 length: 14 amino acids. Germline CDR1 and CDR2: SQVTM and ANQGSEA. Trimming cost V 7 bases and J 1 base, with 13 bases left between them. The CDR3 sequence: CSATGLLNTGELFF. The CDR3 DNA is TGCAGCGCAACAGGGCTTCTGAACACCGGGGAGCTGTTTTTT.

The chain has TRBV7-9 and TRBJ2-1, with 8 bases matching TRBD1. Germline V gene sequence: CDR1 SEHNR, CDR2 FQNEAQ (reference sequence). This CDR3 comprises 17 residues. V lost 4 bases and J lost 5; bases outside the gene matches: 13. The DNA for the CDR3 is TGTGCCAGCAGCTCCACCGCGGCCAGGGGGCGGCACAATGAGCAGTTCTTC. Protein product: CASSSTAARGRHNEQFF.

In its sample, this clonotype was seen once. This may be a read error: a much more frequent sequence differs by one nucleotide. The V call is TRBV6-1, the J call TRBJ2-1; the D gene is possibly TRBD2 (6 bases). In germline, CDR1 is MNHNS, CDR2 SASEGT. Trimming shortened V by 3 bases and J by 8 bases, and 11 bases separated the two germline ends. CDR3 length: 13 amino acids. The CDR3 protein is CASSDKGGDEQFF. The CDR3 region has the DNA TGTGCCAGCAGTGACAAGGGCGGGGATGAGCAGTTCTTC.

This clonotype was recorded at least ten times. The chain uses TRBV12-3 or TRBV12-4 and TRBJ1-4; TRBD1 aligns across 9 bases. The V and J ends lost 4 bases and 5 bases, in that order; junction bases with no gene match: 5. The CDR3 spans 15 residues. The DNA of the CDR3 is TGTGCCAGCAGTTCCTCCGGGACAGGGAATGAAAAACTGTTTTTT. It specifies CASSSSGTGNEKLFF.

Concerning this clonotype itself: This may arise from a read error, as a much more abundant clone is one base away. The V call is TRBV6-5, the J call TRBJ1-2; TRBD1 matches 9 bases. Per germline, CDR1 MNHEY and CDR2 SVGAGI. The CDR3 loop spans 14 amino acids. CDR3 protein: CASSRDRAGYDYTF. CDR3 DNA: TGTGCCAGCAGTAGGGACAGGGCGGGCTATGACTACACCTTC.

CDR3 region: CASSPQGWESSEQFF. CDR3 coding DNA: TGTGCCAGCAGCCCACAGGGGTGGGAAAGCAGTGAGCAGTTCTTC. V gene TRBV11-2 combines with J gene TRBJ2-1; 7 bases are a match to TRBD1. The CDR3 loop spans 15 amino acids. With 5 bases clipped from V and 9 bases from J, the junction kept 13 bases outside the gene matches. Per the germline V gene, CDR1 is SGHAT and CDR2 is FQNNGV. Filled out from reference TRBV11-2 and TRBJ2-1, the complete variable domain reads EAGVAQSPRYKIIEKRQSVAFWCNPISGHATLYWYQQILGQGPKLLIQFQNNGVVDDSQLPKDRFSAERLKGVDSTLKIQPAKLEDSAVYLCASSPQGWESSEQFFGPGTRLTVL.